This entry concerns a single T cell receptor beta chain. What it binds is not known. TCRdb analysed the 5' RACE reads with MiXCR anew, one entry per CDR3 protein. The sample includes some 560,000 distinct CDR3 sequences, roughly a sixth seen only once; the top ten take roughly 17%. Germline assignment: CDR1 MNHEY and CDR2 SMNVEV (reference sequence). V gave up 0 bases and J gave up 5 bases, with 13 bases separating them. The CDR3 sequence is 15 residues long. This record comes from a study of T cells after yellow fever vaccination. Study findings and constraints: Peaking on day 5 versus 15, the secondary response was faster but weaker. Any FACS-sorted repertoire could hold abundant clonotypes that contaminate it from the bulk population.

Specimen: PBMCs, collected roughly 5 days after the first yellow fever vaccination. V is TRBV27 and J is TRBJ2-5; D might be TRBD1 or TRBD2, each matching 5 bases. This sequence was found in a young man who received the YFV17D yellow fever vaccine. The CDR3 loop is CASSLSEGRPETQYF. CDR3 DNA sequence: TGTGCCAGCAGTTTATCAGAGGGGCGCCCGGAGACCCAGTACTTC.